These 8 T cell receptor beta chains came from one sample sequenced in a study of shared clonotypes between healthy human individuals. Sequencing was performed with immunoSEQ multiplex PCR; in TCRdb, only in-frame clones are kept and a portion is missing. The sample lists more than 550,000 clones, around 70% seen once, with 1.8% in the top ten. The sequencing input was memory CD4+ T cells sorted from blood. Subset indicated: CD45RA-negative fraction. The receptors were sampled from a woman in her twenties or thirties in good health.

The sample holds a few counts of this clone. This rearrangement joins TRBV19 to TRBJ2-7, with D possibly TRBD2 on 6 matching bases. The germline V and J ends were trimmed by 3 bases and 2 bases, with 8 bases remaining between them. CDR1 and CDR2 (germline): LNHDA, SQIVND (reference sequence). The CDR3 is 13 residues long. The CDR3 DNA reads TGTGCCAGTAGTATCCGGAGGGCCTACGAGCAGTACTTC. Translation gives CASSIRRAYEQYF.

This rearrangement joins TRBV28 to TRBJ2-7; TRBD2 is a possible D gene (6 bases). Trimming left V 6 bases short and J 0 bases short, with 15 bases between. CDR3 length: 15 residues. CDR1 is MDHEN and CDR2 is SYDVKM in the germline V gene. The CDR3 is CASRDAGTGSYEQYF. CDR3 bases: TGTGCCAGCAGGGACGCCGGGACTGGCTCCTACGAGCAGTACTTC.

The CDR3 is CASSVVARGSHTEAFF. The CDR3 nucleotides are TGTGCCAGCAGCGTAGTCGCGAGGGGAAGTCACACTGAAGCTTTCTTT. The rearrangement links TRBV9 to TRBJ1-1, with a possible D match to TRBD1 (5 bases). The germline CDR1 and CDR2 sequences are SGDLS and YYNGEE. The CDR3 runs to 16 residues. With 0 bases removed from V and 3 bases from J, the gap between germline ends came to 15 bases.

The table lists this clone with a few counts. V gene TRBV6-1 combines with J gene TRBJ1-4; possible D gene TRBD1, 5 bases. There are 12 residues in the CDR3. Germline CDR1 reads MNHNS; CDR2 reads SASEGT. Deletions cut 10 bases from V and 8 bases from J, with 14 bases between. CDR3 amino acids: CATSQGWEKLFF. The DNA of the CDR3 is TGTGCCACGAGTCAGGGCTGGGAAAAACTGTTTTTT.

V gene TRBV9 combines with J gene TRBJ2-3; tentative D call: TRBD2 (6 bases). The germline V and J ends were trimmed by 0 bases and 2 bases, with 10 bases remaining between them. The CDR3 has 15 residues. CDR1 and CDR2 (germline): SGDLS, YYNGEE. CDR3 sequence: CASSVGAGDTDTQYF. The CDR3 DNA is TGTGCCAGCAGCGTAGGAGCGGGCGACACAGATACGCAGTATTTT. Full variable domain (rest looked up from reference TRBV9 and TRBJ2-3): DSGVTQTPKHLITATGQRVTLRCSPRSGDLSVYWYQQSLDQGLQFLIQYYNGEERAKGNILERFSAQQFPDLHSELNLSSLELGDSALYFCASSVGAGDTDTQYFGPGTRLTVL.

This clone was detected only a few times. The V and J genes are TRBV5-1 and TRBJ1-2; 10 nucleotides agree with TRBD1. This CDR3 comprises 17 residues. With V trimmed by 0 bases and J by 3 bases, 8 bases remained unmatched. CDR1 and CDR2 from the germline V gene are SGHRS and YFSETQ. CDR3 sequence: CASSLAGGQGRDYGYTF. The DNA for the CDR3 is TGCGCCAGCAGCTTGGCTGGGGGACAGGGGAGAGACTATGGCTACACCTTC.

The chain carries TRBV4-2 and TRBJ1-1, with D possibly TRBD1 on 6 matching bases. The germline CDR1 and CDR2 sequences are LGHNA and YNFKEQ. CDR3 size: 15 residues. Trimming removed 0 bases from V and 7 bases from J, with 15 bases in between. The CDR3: CASSQEASGAGEAFF. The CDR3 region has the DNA TGTGCCAGCAGCCAAGAGGCTTCGGGGGCTGGTGAAGCTTTCTTT.

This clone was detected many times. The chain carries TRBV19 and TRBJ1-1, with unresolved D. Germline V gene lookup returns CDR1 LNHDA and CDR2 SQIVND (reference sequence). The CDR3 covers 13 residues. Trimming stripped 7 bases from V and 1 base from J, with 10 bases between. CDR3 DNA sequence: TGTGCCAGTAATCCGGGAGAGAACACTGAAGCTTTCTTT. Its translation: CASNPGENTEAFF. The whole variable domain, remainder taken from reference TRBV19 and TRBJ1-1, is DGGITQSPKYLFRKEGQNVTLSCEQNLNHDAMYWYRQDPGQGLRLIYYSQIVNDFQKGDIAEGYSVSREKKESFPLTVTSAQKNPTAFYLCASNPGENTEAFFGQGTRLTVV.